Presented here are 5 T cell receptor beta chains from one specimen sequenced in a study of breast tumors, draining lymph nodes, adjacent tissues. TCRdb re-called the multiplex PCR reads with MiXCR, one entry per CDR3 protein. The sample has roughly 70,000 distinct CDR3 sequences, around two fifths seen once; the top ten hold about 8.4%. Sequenced sample: breast tumor tissue. Every receptor here comes from a female donor with breast cancer. Some clones in this sample may be carry-over from other donors' samples.

This sequence joins TRBV20-1 and TRBJ2-1; no clear D gene. The CDR3 consists of 14 residues. The germline V gene has CDR1 DFQATT and CDR2 SNEGSKA (reference sequence). Trimming removed 3 bases at V and 9 bases at J, with 18 bases between. The CDR3 nucleotides are TGCAGTGCTAGTCCCCCTCTAGGGCTGGCTGAGCAGTTCTTC. It is translated as CSASPPLGLAEQFF.

The table lists this clonotype with a few counts. A much larger clone is a single base away; this may be a read error. V usage is TRBV5-8 and J usage is TRBJ2-3, with a weak D call TRBD2 (5 bases). Per germline, CDR1 SGHTS and CDR2 YDEGEE. V gave up 0 bases and J gave up 7 bases, with 15 bases separating them. The CDR3 length is 15 residues. In DNA, the CDR3 is TGTGCCAGCAGCTTGGGAAGCGCGAGGGCGAATACGCAGTATTTT. Its translation is CASSLGSARANTQYF. The full variable domain, its missing parts supplied by reference TRBV5-8 and TRBJ2-3, is EAGVTQSPTHLIKTRGQQATLRCSPISGHTSVYWYQQALGLGLQFLLWYDEGEERNRGNFPPRFSGRQFPNYSSELNVNALELEDSALYLCASSLGSARANTQYFGPGTRLTVL.

The rearrangement joins TRBV12-5 to TRBJ1-1; weak D call: TRBD1 (5 bases). V was cut by 8 bases and J by 7 bases, with 11 bases left in between. The germline V gene encodes CDR1 LGHNT and CDR2 FRNRAP. The CDR3 spans 11 residues. The CDR3 nucleotides read TGTGCTAGTTGTCAGGGAGGTGAAGCTTTCTTT. This sequence encodes CASCQGGEAFF.

This chain links TRBV20-1 with TRBJ2-6; possibly TRBD2 for D (6 bases). The CDR3 is 14 residues long. In germline, CDR1 is DFQATT, CDR2 SNEGSKA (reference sequence). Trimming stripped 6 bases from V and 4 bases from J, with 13 bases between. The CDR3 nucleotides read TGCAGTGCCGCGGGGCTAGCGGGGGCCAACGTCCTGACTTTC. Translated: CSAAGLAGANVLTF.

This clonotype was observed at least ten times. The gene calls are TRBV4-2 and TRBJ2-1; D uncertain. The CDR3 is 14 amino acids. The V gene's germline CDR1 is LGHNA and CDR2 YNFKEQ. The V end was cut by 4 bases, the J end by 0 bases, with 7 bases between. CDR3 coding DNA: TGTGCCAGCAGCCCCGCCCCCTCCTACAATGAGCAGTTCTTC. Translated: CASSPAPSYNEQFF.